This entry lists 10 T cell receptor beta chains sequenced from one sample in a study of monozygotic twins with inflammatory bowel disease. TCRdb reanalyzed the 5' RACE reads and collapses them to one entry per CDR3 protein, without DNA. The sample holds fewer than 400,000 distinct CDR3 sequences. Source material: blood. Every receptor here comes from a human donor with ulcerative colitis or Crohn's disease, or a healthy co-twin of an affected twin (not recorded which).

The CDR3 reads CAWSVGSNQPQHF. The J gene is TRBJ1-5, the V gene TRBV30. The CDR3 length is 13 residues. Per the germline V gene, CDR1 is GTSNPN and CDR2 is SVGIG (reference sequence).

The J gene is TRBJ2-7, the V gene TRBV18; TCRdb's assignment of TRBD1 cannot be checked, as there is no DNA. The CDR3 has 15 amino acids. Germline CDR1 and CDR2: KGHSH and LQKENI. The CDR3 protein is CASSPTKGQPYEQYF.

The genes are TRBV5-1 and TRBJ2-2; the D gene TCRdb calls, TRBD1, cannot be checked with no DNA. From germline, CDR1 is SGHRS and CDR2 YFSETQ. The CDR3 spans 15 residues. CDR3 protein: CASSLAQGRTGELFF.

The V call is TRBV7-2, the J call TRBJ2-3; the D gene TCRdb calls, TRBD2, cannot be checked with no DNA. The CDR3 runs 18 residues. From germline, CDR1 is SGHTA and CDR2 FQGNSA. The CDR3: CASSLGPGRSGGTDTQYF.

The chain uses TRBV12-3 or TRBV12-4 and TRBJ2-4; TCRdb proposes TRBD1, but this gene call is untestable without DNA. CDR3 size: 13 residues. The CDR3 sequence is CASTLGGEDIQYF.

This chain links TRBV5-1 with TRBJ2-1; TCRdb outputs TRBD2, but without DNA this stays unchecked. This CDR3 spans 13 amino acids. Per the germline V gene, CDR1 is SGHRS and CDR2 is YFSETQ. The CDR3 protein is CASRRETYNEQFF. Filled out from reference TRBV5-1 and TRBJ2-1, the complete variable domain reads KAGVTQTPRYLIKTRGQQVTLSCSPISGHRSVSWYQQTPGQGLQFLFEYFSETQRNKGNFPGRFSGRQFSNSRSEMNVSTLELGDSALYLCASRRETYNEQFFGPGTRLTVL.

The gene calls are TRBV6-5 and TRBJ2-3. Per the germline V gene, CDR1 is MNHEY and CDR2 is SVGAGI. The CDR3 extends over 12 amino acids. The CDR3 loop is CASRTDTDTQYF.

CDR3 region: CASSQDRGLVFDLPQHF. This chain joins TRBV7-9 and TRBJ1-5; the D call of TRBD1 rests on TCRdb alone, since no DNA is present to check it. CDR1 and CDR2 (germline): SEHNR, FQNEAQ (reference sequence). The CDR3 length is 17 residues.

The J gene is TRBJ1-5, the V gene TRBV5-6; without DNA, the TCRdb call of TRBD1 cannot be checked. The CDR3 covers 15 residues. Germline values: CDR1 SGHDT, CDR2 YYEEEE. The CDR3 sequence: CASSLYPPSNQPQHF.

The chain is built from TRBV20-1 and TRBJ1-5; the TCRdb D gene call, TRBD1, has no DNA to confirm it. Germline loops: CDR1 DFQATT, CDR2 SNEGSKA (reference sequence). CDR3 size: 16 residues. CDR3 sequence: CSARGHRALGNQPQHF.